The clone carrying this TCR beta chain was counted between two and nine times. The length of the CDR3 is 14 residues. Per germline, CDR1 MNHEY and CDR2 SMNVEV (reference sequence). The V and J ends lost 7 bases and 4 bases, in that order; junction bases with no gene match: 7. The TCR beta CDR3 regions underwent amplification using RNA transcripts as the source. The TCR CDR3 was amplified in a first-round RT-PCR using the HTBI primer set. MiXCR was run by TCRdb on the multiplex PCR reads, yielding one entry per CDR3 protein. The repertoire has about 480,000 distinct CDR3 sequences, 24% of them found once; the top ten carry around 10%. This sample is part of a study of T cells in Graves' hyperthyroidism and ophthalmopathy.

The TCR was taken from a woman younger than 45 with Graves' ophthalmopathy. The sequenced sample consisted of blood. The chain recombines TRBV27 with TRBJ1-2; 9 positions match TRBD1. The CDR3 sequence: CASKQGAQFYGYTF. In DNA, the CDR3 is TGTGCCAGCAAACAGGGGGCCCAATTCTATGGCTACACCTTC.